This TCR beta chain originates from a study of identical twins. From the 5' RACE reads, TCRdb called clonotypes with MiXCR, one entry per CDR3 protein. The profile covers some 460,000 distinct CDR3 sequences, with 13% to 15% appearing a single time and around 0.52% taken by the ten largest. Findings of the study overall: While abundant cord blood beta clonotypes carried fewer insertions, memory repertoires showed no such pattern. Invariant MAIT and iNKT cells are populations that could partly confound zero-insertion analyses. Compared with models, monozygotic twins showed more out-of-frame TCR alpha sharing. Twins shared beta out-of-frame sequences in excess, but this excess was weaker.

Germline CDR1 and CDR2: LGHDT and YNNKEL (reference sequence). The CDR3 runs 15 residues. V lost 1 base and J 6 bases, leaving 12 bases between the germline ends. This clonotype was picked up a small number of times. Its antigen is not identified. A further study also used this sample, focusing on yellow fever vaccine responses in identical twins.

Material: CD4+ T cells sorted from blood. J is TRBJ2-2 and V is TRBV3-1; D not resolved. The receptor was isolated from a woman aged 18-29 years in good health. The CDR3 sequence is CASSQVQNLAGELFF. As DNA, the CDR3 is TGTGCCAGCAGCCAAGTACAGAACCTTGCCGGGGAGCTGTTTTTT.